This TCR beta chain originates from a study of blood T cell repertoires in COVID-19. Study background: Recovered status in Cohort 3 required two negative PCRs, clearance, or symptom resolution. Sites in the United States, Italy and Spain provided acute and convalescent COVID-19 samples.

Germline trimming cut 0 bases from V and 0 bases from J; bases unmatched to any gene: 3. Germline V lookup: CDR1 SGDLS, CDR2 YYNGEE. The CDR3 runs 16 residues. Source study methods: By means of reference gene primer amplification, nucleated cell counts were estimated. Method: immunoSEQ multiplex PCR; TCRdb's copy keeps in-frame clones and lacks some. V and J calls and clone size come straight from that table; D and trimming were deduced from the DNA. The repertoire holds 300,000 to 450,000 clones, with around 87% as singletons. This chain joins TRBV9 and TRBJ2-1, with 7 positions matching TRBD2. Sequenced input: PBMCs or T cells enriched from blood (not recorded which). The clonotype comes from a man in his forties in a cohort exposed to, infected with or recovered from COVID-19 (not recorded which). The CDR3 DNA is TGTGCCAGCAGCGTAGAAGCGGGACTCTCCTACAATGAGCAGTTCTTC. Translating it yields CASSVEAGLSYNEQFF.